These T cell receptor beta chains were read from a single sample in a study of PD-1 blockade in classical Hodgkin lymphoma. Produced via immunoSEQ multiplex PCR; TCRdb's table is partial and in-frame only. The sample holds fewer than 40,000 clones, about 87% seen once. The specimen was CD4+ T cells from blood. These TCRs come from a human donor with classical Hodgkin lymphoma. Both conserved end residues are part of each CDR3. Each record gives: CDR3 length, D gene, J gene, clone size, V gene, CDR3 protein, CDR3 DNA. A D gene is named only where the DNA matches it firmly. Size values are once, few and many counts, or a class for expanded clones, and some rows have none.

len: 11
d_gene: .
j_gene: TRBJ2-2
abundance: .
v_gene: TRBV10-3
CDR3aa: CAIRATGELFF
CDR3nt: TGTGCCATCAGGGCTACCGGGGAGCTGTTTTTT

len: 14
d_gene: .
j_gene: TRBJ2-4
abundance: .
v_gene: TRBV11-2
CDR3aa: CASSLTGAKNIQYF
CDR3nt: TGTGCCAGCAGCTTAACGGGGGCCAAAAACATTCAGTACTTC

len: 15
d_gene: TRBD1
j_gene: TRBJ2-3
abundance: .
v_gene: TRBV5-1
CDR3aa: CASSVRDRSSDTQYF
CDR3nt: TGCGCCAGCAGCGTCCGGGACAGGTCATCAGATACGCAGTATTTT

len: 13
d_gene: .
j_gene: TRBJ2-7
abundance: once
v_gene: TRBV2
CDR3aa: CASKGPGVDEQYF
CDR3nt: TGTGCCAGCAAAGGACCGGGAGTGGACGAGCAGTACTTC

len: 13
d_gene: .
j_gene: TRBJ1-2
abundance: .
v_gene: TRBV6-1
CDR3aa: CASSEGGSHGYTF
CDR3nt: TGTGCCAGCAGTGAAGGAGGGTCGCATGGCTACACCTTC

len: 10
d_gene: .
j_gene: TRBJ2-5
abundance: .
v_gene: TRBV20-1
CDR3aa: CSARGETQYF
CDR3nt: TGCAGTGCCCGAGGGGAGACCCAGTACTTC

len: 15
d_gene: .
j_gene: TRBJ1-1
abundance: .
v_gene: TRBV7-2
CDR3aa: CASSLGFGVNTEAFF
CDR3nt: TGTGCCAGCAGCTTAGGGTTCGGGGTCAACACTGAAGCTTTCTTT

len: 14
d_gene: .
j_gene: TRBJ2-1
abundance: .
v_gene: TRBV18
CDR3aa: CASSPFPTYNEQFF
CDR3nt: TGTGCCAGCTCACCATTTCCTACCTACAATGAGCAGTTCTTC

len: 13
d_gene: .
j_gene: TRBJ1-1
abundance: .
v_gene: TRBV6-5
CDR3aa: CASSLQLGAEAFF
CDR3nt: TGTGCCAGCAGTCTACAACTTGGGGCTGAAGCTTTCTTT

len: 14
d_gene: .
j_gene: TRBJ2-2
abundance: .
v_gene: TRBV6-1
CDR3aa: CASTPTPNTGELFF
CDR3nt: TGTGCCAGCACCCCGACTCCCAACACCGGGGAGCTGTTTTTT

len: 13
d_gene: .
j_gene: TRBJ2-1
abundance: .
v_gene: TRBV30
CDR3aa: CAWSVFTYNEQFF
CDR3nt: TGTGCCTGGAGTGTATTCACATACAATGAGCAGTTCTTC

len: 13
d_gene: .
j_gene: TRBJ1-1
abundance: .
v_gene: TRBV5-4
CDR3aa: CASSFGVYTEAFF
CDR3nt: TGTGCCAGCAGCTTTGGGGTTTACACTGAAGCTTTCTTT

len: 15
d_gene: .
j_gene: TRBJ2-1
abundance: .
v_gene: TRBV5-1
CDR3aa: CASSYLTDSYNEQFF
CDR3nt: TGCGCCAGCAGCTACCTGACAGACTCCTACAATGAGCAGTTCTTC

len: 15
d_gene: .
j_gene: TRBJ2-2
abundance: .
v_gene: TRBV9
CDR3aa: CASSVGASSGGELFF
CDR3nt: TGTGCCAGCAGCGTAGGGGCTAGCTCCGGCGGGGAGCTGTTTTTT

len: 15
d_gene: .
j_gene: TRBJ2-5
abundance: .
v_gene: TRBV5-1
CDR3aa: CASSFYRGGQETQYF
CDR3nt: TGCGCCAGCAGCTTCTACCGGGGAGGACAAGAGACCCAGTACTTC

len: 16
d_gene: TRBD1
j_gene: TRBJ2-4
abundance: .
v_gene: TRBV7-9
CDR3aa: CASSRQGQGTKNIQYF
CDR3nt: TGTGCCAGCAGCCGACAGGGACAGGGGACCAAAAACATTCAGTACTTC

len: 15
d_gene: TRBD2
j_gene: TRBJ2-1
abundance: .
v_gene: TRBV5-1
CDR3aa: CASSQLAGGPNEQFF
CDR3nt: TGCGCCAGCAGCCAACTAGCGGGAGGGCCCAATGAGCAGTTCTTC

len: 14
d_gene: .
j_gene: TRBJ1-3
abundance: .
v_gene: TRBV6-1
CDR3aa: CASRQWGAGNTIYF
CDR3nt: TGTGCCAGCAGGCAGTGGGGGGCTGGAAACACCATATATTTT

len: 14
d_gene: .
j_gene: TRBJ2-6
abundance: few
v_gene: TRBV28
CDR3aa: CAANGNAGANVLTF
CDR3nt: TGTGCCGCAAACGGTAACGCTGGGGCCAACGTCCTGACTTTC

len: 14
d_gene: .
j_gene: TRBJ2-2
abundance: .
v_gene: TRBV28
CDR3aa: CATMGMPNTGELFF
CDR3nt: TGTGCCACCATGGGGATGCCGAACACCGGGGAGCTGTTTTTT

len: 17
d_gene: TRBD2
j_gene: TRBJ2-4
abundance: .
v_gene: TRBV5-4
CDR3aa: CASSPGGTGGAKNIQYF
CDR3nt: TGTGCCAGCAGCCCGGGAGGGACCGGTGGGGCCAAAAACATTCAGTACTTC

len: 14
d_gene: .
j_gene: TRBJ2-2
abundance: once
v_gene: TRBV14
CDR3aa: CASSQLRRTGELFF
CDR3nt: TGTGCCAGCAGCCAATTACGACGGACCGGGGAGCTGTTTTTT

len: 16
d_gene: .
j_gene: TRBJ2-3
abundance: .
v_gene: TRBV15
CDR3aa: CATTGWGASGTDTQYF
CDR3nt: TGTGCCACCACCGGGTGGGGAGCTTCGGGCACAGATACGCAGTATTTT

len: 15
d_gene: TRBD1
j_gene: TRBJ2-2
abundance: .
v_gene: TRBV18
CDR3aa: CASSAGGAYTGELFF
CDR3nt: TGTGCCAGCTCTGCAGGGGGCGCCTACACCGGGGAGCTGTTTTTT

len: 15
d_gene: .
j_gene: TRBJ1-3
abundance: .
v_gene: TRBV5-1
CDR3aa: CASSLSLASGNTIYF
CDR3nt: TGCGCCAGCAGCTTGAGTCTCGCCTCTGGAAACACCATATATTTT